This TCR beta chain is drawn from a study of shared clonotypes between healthy human individuals. The CDR3 covers 14 residues. In germline, CDR1 is MNHEY, CDR2 SMNVEV (reference sequence). Unmatched junction bases numbered 5, after V lost 5 bases and J lost 4 bases. None of the donors, who were healthy HIV-negative adults, had recently had acute infections or vaccinations. Repertoires were generated with immunoSEQ multiplex PCR, while TCRdb's copy carries only in-frame clones and drops some. The sample lists around 440,000 clones, approximately 80% seen once, with around 12% in the top ten. The chain has TRBV27 and TRBJ2-1; 7 nucleotides line up with TRBD2. The TCR originated in a woman aged 40 to 49 in good health. Some clones in this sample may be carry-over from other donors' samples. The specimen was PBMCs. The CDR3 nucleotides read TGTGCCAGCAGTGAGGGACTACCGTACAATGAGCAGTTCTTC. Translation: CASSEGLPYNEQFF.